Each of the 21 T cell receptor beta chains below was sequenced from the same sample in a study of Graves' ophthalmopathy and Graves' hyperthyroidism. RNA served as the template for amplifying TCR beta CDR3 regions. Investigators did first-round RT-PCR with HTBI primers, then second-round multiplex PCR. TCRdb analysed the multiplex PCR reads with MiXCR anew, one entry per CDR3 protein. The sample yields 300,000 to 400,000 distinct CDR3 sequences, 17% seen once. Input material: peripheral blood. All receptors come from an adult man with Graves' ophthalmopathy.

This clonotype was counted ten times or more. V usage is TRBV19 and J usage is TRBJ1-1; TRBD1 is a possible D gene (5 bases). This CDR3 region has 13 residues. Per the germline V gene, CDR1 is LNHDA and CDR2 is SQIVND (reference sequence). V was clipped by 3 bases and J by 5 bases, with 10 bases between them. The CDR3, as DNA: TGTGCCAGTAGTATCCAGGGCCAGACTGAAGCTTTCTTT. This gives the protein CASSIQGQTEAFF.

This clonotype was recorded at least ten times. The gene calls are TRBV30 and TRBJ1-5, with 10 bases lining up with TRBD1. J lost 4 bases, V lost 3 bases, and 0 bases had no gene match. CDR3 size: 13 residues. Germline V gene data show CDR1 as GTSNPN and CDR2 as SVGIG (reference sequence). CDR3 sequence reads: CAWRGQGNQPQHF. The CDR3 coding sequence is TGTGCCTGGAGGGGACAGGGGAATCAGCCCCAGCATTTT. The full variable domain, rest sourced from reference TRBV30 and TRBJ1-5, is SQTIHQWPATLVQPVGSPLSLECTVEGTSNPNLYWYRQAAGRGLQLLFYSVGIGQISSEVPQNLSASRPQDRQFILSSKKLLLSDSGFYLCAWRGQGNQPQHFGDGTRLSIL.

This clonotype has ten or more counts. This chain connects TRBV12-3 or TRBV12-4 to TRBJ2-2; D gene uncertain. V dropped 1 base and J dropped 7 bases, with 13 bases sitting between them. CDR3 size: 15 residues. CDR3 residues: CASSLGGPTGGELFF. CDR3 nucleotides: TGTGCCAGCAGTTTAGGCGGCCCCACCGGCGGGGAGCTGTTTTTT.

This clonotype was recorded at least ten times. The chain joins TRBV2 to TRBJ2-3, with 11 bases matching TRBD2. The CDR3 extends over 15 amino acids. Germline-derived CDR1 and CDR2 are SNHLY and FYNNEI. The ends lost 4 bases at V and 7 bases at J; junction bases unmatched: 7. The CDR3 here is CASSVLAGGGNTQYF. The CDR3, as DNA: TGTGCCAGCAGTGTTCTAGCGGGAGGTGGGAATACGCAGTATTTT.

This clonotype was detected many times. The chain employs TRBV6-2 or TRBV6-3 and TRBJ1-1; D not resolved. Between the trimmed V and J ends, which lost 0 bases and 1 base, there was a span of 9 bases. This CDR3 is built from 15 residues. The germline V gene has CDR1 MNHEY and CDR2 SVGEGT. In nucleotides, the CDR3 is TGTGCCAGCAGTTACTCGAGCTTCCGGAACACTGAAGCTTTCTTT. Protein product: CASSYSSFRNTEAFF.

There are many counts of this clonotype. CDR3 sequence (DNA): TGTGCCAGCAATCGAGACTCTGGGGCCAACGTCCTGACTTTC. This encodes CASNRDSGANVLTF. The chain has TRBV9 and TRBJ2-6; D uncertain. There are 14 residues in the CDR3. V lost 6 bases and J 0 bases, leaving 7 bases between the germline ends. The V gene's germline CDR1 is SGDLS and CDR2 YYNGEE.

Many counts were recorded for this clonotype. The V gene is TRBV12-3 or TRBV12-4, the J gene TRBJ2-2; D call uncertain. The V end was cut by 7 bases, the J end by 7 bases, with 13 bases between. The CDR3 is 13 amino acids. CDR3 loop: CASIPTLGGELFF. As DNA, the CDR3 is TGTGCCAGCATACCAACCCTAGGCGGGGAGCTGTTTTTT.

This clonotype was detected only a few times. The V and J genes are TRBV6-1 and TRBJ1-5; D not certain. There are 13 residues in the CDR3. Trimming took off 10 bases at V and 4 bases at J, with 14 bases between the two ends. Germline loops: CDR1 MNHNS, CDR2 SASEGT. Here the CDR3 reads CATADTINQPQHF. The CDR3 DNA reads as TGTGCCACCGCTGACACGATTAATCAGCCCCAGCATTTT.

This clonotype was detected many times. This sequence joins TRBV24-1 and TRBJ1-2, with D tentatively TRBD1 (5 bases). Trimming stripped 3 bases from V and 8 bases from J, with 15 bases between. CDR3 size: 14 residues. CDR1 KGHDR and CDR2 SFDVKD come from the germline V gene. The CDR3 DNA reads TGTGCCACCAGTGATCATGACCCAGGGCGAGGCTACACCTTC. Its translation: CATSDHDPGRGYTF.

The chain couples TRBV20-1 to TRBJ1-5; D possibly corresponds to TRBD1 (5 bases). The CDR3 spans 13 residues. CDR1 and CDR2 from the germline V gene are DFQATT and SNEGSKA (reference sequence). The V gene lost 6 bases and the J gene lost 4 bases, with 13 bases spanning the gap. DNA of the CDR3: TGCAGTGCCGCCCGTGGGGGAAATCAGCCCCAGCATTTT. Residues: CSAARGGNQPQHF.

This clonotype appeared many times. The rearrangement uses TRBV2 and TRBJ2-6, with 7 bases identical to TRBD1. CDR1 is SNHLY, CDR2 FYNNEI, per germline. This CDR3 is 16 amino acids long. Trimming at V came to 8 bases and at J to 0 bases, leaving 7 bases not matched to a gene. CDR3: CASLRDSLSGANVLTF. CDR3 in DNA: TGTGCCAGCCTCCGGGACAGCCTCTCTGGGGCCAACGTCCTGACTTTC.

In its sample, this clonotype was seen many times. The CDR3 protein is CASSSRPTGTSGYTF. CDR3 coding DNA: TGTGCCAGCAGCTCACGCCCGACAGGGACTTCTGGCTACACCTTC. The chain has TRBV11-2 and TRBJ1-2; 7 bases agree with TRBD1. CDR3 length: 15 residues. J lost 7 bases, V lost 4 bases, and 12 bases had no gene match. Germline lookup yields CDR1 SGHAT and CDR2 FQNNGV.

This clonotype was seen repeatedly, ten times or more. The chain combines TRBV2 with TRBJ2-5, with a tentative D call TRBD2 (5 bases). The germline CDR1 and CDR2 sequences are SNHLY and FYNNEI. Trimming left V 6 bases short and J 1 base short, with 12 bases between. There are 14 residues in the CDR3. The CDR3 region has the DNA TGTGCCAGCAGAGGAGGACGGACCCAAGAGACCCAGTACTTC. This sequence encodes CASRGGRTQETQYF.

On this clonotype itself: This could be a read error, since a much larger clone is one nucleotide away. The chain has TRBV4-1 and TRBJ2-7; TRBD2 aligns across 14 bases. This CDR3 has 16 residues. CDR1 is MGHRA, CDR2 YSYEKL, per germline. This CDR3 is CAISQGLAGVRREQYF. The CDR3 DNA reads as TGCGCCATCAGCCAGGGACTAGCGGGAGTAAGGCGGGAGCAGTACTTC.

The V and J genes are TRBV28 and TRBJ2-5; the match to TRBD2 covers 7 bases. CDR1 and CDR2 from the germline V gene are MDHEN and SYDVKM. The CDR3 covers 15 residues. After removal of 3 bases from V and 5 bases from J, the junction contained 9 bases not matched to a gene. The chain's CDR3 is CASSFTAGRVETQYF. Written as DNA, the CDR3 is TGTGCCAGCAGTTTCACAGCGGGAAGGGTCGAGACCCAGTACTTC.

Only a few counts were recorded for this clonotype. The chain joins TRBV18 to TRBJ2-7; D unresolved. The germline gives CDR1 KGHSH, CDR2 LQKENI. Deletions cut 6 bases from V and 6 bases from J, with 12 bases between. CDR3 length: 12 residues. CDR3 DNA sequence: TGTGCCAGCTCGCAGTCCGGTGGCGAGCAGTACTTC. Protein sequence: CASSQSGGEQYF.

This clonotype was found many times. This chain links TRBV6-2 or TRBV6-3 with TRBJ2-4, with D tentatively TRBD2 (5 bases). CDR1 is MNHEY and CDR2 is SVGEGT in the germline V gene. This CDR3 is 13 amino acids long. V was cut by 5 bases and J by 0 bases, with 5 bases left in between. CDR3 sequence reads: CASSGLAKNIQYF. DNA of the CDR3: TGTGCCAGCAGTGGACTAGCCAAAAACATTCAGTACTTC.

CDR3 nucleotide sequence: TGTGCCAGCAGCCTAGCGGGGGGAAGTCGGCAAGAGACCCAGTACTTC. Translated, it gives CASSLAGGSRQETQYF. V is TRBV13 and J is TRBJ2-5; TRBD2 matches 11 bases. CDR1 and CDR2 from the germline V gene are PRHDT and FYEKMQ (reference sequence). This CDR3 spans 16 amino acids. The V segment lost 5 bases and the J segment 2 bases; nucleotides outside the gene matches: 7. Drawing the rest from reference TRBV13 and TRBJ2-5, the complete variable domain is AAGVIQSPRHLIKEKRETATLKCYPIPRHDTVYWYQQGPGQDPQFLISFYEKMQSDKGSIPDRFSAQQFSDYHSELNMSSLELGDSALYFCASSLAGGSRQETQYFGPGTRLLVL.

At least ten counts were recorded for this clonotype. CDR3 loop: CASSLEGLAVTAISYEQYF. The CDR3 DNA reads TGTGCCAGCAGCTTAGAAGGACTAGCGGTGACGGCCATATCCTACGAGCAGTACTTC. The chain has TRBV11-2 and TRBJ2-7; 10 bases agree with TRBD2. CDR1 and CDR2 (germline): SGHAT, FQNNGV. Trimming removed 0 bases from V and 1 base from J; junction bases left unmatched: 12. This CDR3 is built from 19 residues.

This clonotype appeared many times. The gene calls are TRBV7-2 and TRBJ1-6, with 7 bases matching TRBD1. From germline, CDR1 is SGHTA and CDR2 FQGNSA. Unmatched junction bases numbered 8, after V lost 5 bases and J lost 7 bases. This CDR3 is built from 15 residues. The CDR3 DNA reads TGTGCCAGCAGCCAAACGACAGGGCCCAATTCACCCCTCCACTTT. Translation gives CASSQTTGPNSPLHF.

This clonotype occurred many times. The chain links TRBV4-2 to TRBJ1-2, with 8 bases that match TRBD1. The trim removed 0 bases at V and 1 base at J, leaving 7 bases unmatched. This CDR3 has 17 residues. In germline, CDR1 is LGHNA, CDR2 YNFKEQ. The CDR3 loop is CASSQDGQGNVNYGYTF. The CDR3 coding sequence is TGTGCCAGCAGCCAAGATGGACAGGGAAACGTTAACTATGGCTACACCTTC.